The 13 T cell receptor beta chains presented below share a single source sample, sequenced in a study of early T cells in non-severe SARS-CoV-2 infection. TCRdb recomputed calls from the 5' RACE reads with MiXCR, one row per CDR3 protein. The sample yields about 110,000 distinct CDR3 sequences, over 10% seen once. The material was whole blood, obtained at baseline. The receptors come from an adult who was a healthcare worker with PCR-confirmed SARS-CoV-2 infection or an uninfected control (not recorded which).

This sequence joins TRBV28 and TRBJ2-1, with 10 bases matching TRBD2. The CDR3 runs 16 residues. In germline, CDR1 is MDHEN, CDR2 SYDVKM. The V and J ends lost 4 bases and 9 bases, in that order; junction bases with no gene match: 12. CDR3 in amino acids: CASSSPASGRWSEQFF. The CDR3 region has the DNA TGTGCCAGCAGTTCCCCGGCTAGCGGGAGATGGTCTGAGCAGTTCTTC.

Many counts were recorded for this clonotype. The V call is TRBV5-1, the J call TRBJ2-1; D unresolved. CDR3 length: 14 amino acids. Germline V gene data show CDR1 as SGHRS and CDR2 as YFSETQ. V gave up 1 base and J gave up 10 bases, with 15 bases separating them. In DNA form, the CDR3 reads TGCGCCAGCAGCTTGTTGCCGGGCGTGGACGAGCAGTTCTTC. This encodes CASSLLPGVDEQFF.

V is TRBV6-5 and J is TRBJ1-1; perhaps TRBD1 as D (5 bases). CDR1 MNHEY and CDR2 SVGAGI come from the germline V gene. Trimming removed 4 bases from V and 5 bases from J, with 11 bases in between. The CDR3 covers 13 residues. CDR3 loop: CASSSGLRTEAFF. CDR3 coding DNA: TGTGCCAGCAGTTCGGGACTTCGGACTGAAGCTTTCTTT.

CDR3: CASSKPGTGNTIYF. For the CDR3, the DNA is TGTGCCAGCAGCAAACCAGGGACTGGAAACACCATATATTTT. V and J are TRBV11-2 and TRBJ1-3, with a possible D match to TRBD1 (5 bases). Germline lookup yields CDR1 SGHAT and CDR2 FQNNGV. The CDR3 loop spans 14 amino acids. V lost 5 bases and J 2 bases, leaving 10 bases between the germline ends. Supplemented by reference TRBV11-2 and TRBJ1-3, the full variable domain reads EAGVAQSPRYKIIEKRQSVAFWCNPISGHATLYWYQQILGQGPKLLIQFQNNGVVDDSQLPKDRFSAERLKGVDSTLKIQPAKLEDSAVYLCASSKPGTGNTIYFGEGSWLTVV.

This sequence joins TRBV7-3 and TRBJ2-2; D is uncertain. The CDR3 spans 13 residues. V was trimmed by 3 bases and J by 5 bases, leaving 7 bases between them. Germline-derived CDR1 and CDR2 are SGHTA and FQGTGA. The CDR3 DNA follows: TGTGCCAGCAGCTTTACTACAACCGGGGAGCTGTTTTTT. Its translation: CASSFTTTGELFF. Full variable domain (outside the CDR3, taken from reference TRBV7-3 and TRBJ2-2): GAGVSQTPSNKVTEKGKYVELRCDPISGHTALYWYRQSLGQGPEFLIYFQGTGAADDSGLPNDRFFAVRPEGSVSTLKIQRTERGDSAVYLCASSFTTTGELFFGEGSRLTVL.

This clonotype was seen a handful of times. The chain is built from TRBV4-1 and TRBJ2-1; D call uncertain. The germline CDR1 and CDR2 sequences are MGHRA and YSYEKL. Trimming shortened V by 0 bases and J by 2 bases, and 8 bases separated the two germline ends. The CDR3 is made up of 15 amino acids. The CDR3 protein is CASSQDRPTYNEQFF. CDR3 nucleotide sequence: TGCGCCAGCAGCCAAGACCGACCGACCTACAATGAGCAGTTCTTC.

This clonotype was recorded a few times. This chain connects TRBV27 to TRBJ1-1, with TRBD1 matching over 8 bases. The V gene end was trimmed by 4 bases and the J gene end by 2 bases; junction bases not matched to a gene: 9. Germline-derived CDR1 and CDR2 are MNHEY and SMNVEV (reference sequence). CDR3 length: 16 amino acids. The CDR3 protein is CASSSPRQGQNTEAFF. In DNA form, the CDR3 reads TGTGCCAGCAGTTCCCCCCGACAGGGGCAAAACACTGAAGCTTTCTTT.

This sequence joins TRBV4-2 and TRBJ2-3; 11 nucleotides align to TRBD2. CDR3 size: 18 residues. Germline V CDR1 and CDR2: LGHNA, YNFKEQ. With V trimmed by 0 bases and J by 6 bases, 11 bases remained unmatched. The CDR3 DNA follows: TGTGCCAGCAGCCAAGATATCGTGGCTAGCGGGGGGTCGGATACGCAGTATTTT. Translated, it gives CASSQDIVASGGSDTQYF.

This clonotype has only a few counts. V gene TRBV15 combines with J gene TRBJ2-1; the D gene is possibly TRBD1 (5 bases). Trimming cost V 0 bases and J 7 bases, with 13 bases left between them. Germline CDR1 LNHNV, CDR2 YYDKDF (reference sequence). The CDR3 loop spans 15 amino acids. CDR3 region: CATSRDLPGMNEQFF. DNA for the CDR3: TGTGCCACCAGCAGAGATCTACCAGGGATGAATGAGCAGTTCTTC.

The chain uses TRBV9 and TRBJ1-5; D is perhaps TRBD1 (6 bases). The germline V gene has CDR1 SGDLS and CDR2 YYNGEE. V was cut by 3 bases and J by 1 base, with 14 bases left in between. This CDR3 is 16 amino acids long. CDR3 residues: CASSDAGDGSNQPQHF. The CDR3 DNA is TGTGCCAGCAGCGATGCAGGGGACGGCAGCAATCAGCCCCAGCATTTT.

This clonotype was picked up many times. CDR3 nucleotide sequence: TGCAGTGCTAGAAACTCTTTGGGGATTGGCAATCAGCCCCAGCATTTT. This translates into CSARNSLGIGNQPQHF. The gene calls are TRBV20-1 and TRBJ1-5; D is undetermined. The germline V gene encodes CDR1 DFQATT and CDR2 SNEGSKA (reference sequence). The CDR3 has 16 residues. Trimming removed 2 bases at V and 2 bases at J, with 16 bases between.

This clonotype was detected only a few times. The rearrangement uses TRBV5-1 and TRBJ2-2; D is perhaps TRBD2 (5 bases). Trimming removed 3 bases from V and 1 base from J, with 10 bases in between. Per germline, CDR1 SGHRS and CDR2 YFSETQ. This CDR3 spans 15 amino acids. The CDR3 region is CASSWRTQNTGELFF. The CDR3 region has the DNA TGCGCCAGCAGCTGGCGGACTCAGAACACCGGGGAGCTGTTTTTT.

This clonotype has just a few counts. The chain uses TRBV20-1 and TRBJ2-4, with 7 bases that match TRBD2. J gave up 5 bases and V 2 bases, and 12 bases lay outside the gene matches. In germline, CDR1 is DFQATT, CDR2 SNEGSKA (reference sequence). CDR3 length: 16 amino acids. The CDR3 sequence is CSARLQAGRRENIQYF. The CDR3 nucleotides read TGCAGTGCTAGACTTCAAGCGGGAAGACGGGAAAACATTCAGTACTTC.